This entry lists 5 T cell receptor beta chains sequenced from one sample in a study of T cell responses to AZD1222 COVID-19 vaccine. Here immunoSEQ multiplex PCR was the method, and the copy in TCRdb shows in-frame clones only, minus some. This repertoire shows over 35,000 clones, around 77% found once; its top ten account for approximately 21%. The specimen was peripheral blood, collected 28 days after the second dose of the MenACWY control vaccine. The receptor set was obtained from an adult who received the MenACWY meningococcal vaccine as a control.

The J gene is TRBJ1-1, the V gene TRBV10-3; tentatively, D is TRBD1 (5 bases). This CDR3 spans 12 amino acids. Trimming left V 6 bases short and J 0 bases short, with 5 bases between. The germline CDR1 and CDR2 sequences are ENHRY and SYGVKD. As DNA, the CDR3 is TGTGCCATCAGGGGGCTGAACACTGAAGCTTTCTTT. It is translated as CAIRGLNTEAFF.

In nucleotides, the CDR3 is TGTGCCAGCAGCCAAGATCGGACAGGGACAGGATCTGGGGCCAACGTCCTGACTTTC. It specifies CASSQDRTGTGSGANVLTF. V and J are TRBV4-2 and TRBJ2-6; 8 bases match TRBD1. Trimming took 0 bases from V and 1 from J; bases not matched to a gene: 8. Germline CDR1 and CDR2: LGHNA and YNFKEQ. This CDR3 spans 19 amino acids.

The V call is TRBV6-1, the J call TRBJ1-5; D gene ambiguous. Germline V gene data show CDR1 as MNHNS and CDR2 as SASEGT. The ends were cut back, 3 bases at V and 0 bases at J, with 6 bases in the middle. This CDR3 is 14 amino acids long. CDR3 bases: TGTGCCAGCAGTGAGGGGTATAGCAATCAGCCCCAGCATTTT. Amino acid sequence: CASSEGYSNQPQHF.

The genes are TRBV6-6 and TRBJ1-1; D may be TRBD1 (6 bases). V lost 0 bases to trimming and J lost 8 bases, with 10 bases between them. CDR3 size: 13 residues. Germline CDR1 is MNHNY and CDR2 is SVGAGI (reference sequence). CDR3 nucleotides: TGTGCCAGCAGTTACTCGGGGGACATCGAAGCTTTCTTT. It encodes CASSYSGDIEAFF.

The chain joins TRBV6-5 to TRBJ1-5; D remains unclear. Germline CDR1 and CDR2: MNHEY and SVGAGI. This CDR3 comprises 14 residues. Trimming took off 0 bases at V and 4 bases at J, with 7 bases between the two ends. In nucleotides, the CDR3 is TGTGCCAGCAGTTACTCTAAAGGGAATCAGCCCCAGCATTTT. This encodes CASSYSKGNQPQHF.